The clone carrying this TCR beta chain was recorded at least ten times. Amplified regions were TCR beta CDR3 sequences from RNA transcripts. In the first-round RT-PCR of the TCR CDR3, the HTBI primer set was used. TCRdb re-derived calls from the multiplex PCR reads in MiXCR, one entry per CDR3 protein. The sample lists around 300,000 distinct CDR3 sequences, about an eighth occurring once. This entry belongs to a study of T cells in Graves' hyperthyroidism and ophthalmopathy. This receptor was obtained from a woman aged 30 to 39 with Graves' hyperthyroidism that later progressed to Graves' ophthalmopathy. Sequencing used blood.

CDR3 DNA sequence: TGTGCCAGCAGTGAAGGGTTCTCTGGGGCCAACGTCCTGACTTTC. Protein product: CASSEGFSGANVLTF. The gene calls are TRBV6-1 and TRBJ2-6; no definite D call. Trimming took 1 base from V and 0 from J, leaving 4 bases between them. This CDR3 is 15 amino acids long. Germline CDR1 is MNHNS and CDR2 is SASEGT.